The source of this T cell receptor beta chain is a study of CD4 T cells in relation to SARS-CoV-2 and coronaviruses. Overall study findings and caveats: Samples before the pandemic and after infection were not matched within any donor.

Trimming removed 2 bases from V and 4 bases from J, with 15 bases in between. This CDR3 is 15 amino acids long. CDR1 is SGHNT and CDR2 is YYREEE in the germline V gene (reference sequence). Deep TCR-beta sequencing used DNA from uncultured naive and memory CD4+ T cells. The assay was immunoSEQ multiplex PCR, and TCRdb's table has in-frame clones only and misses some. The table includes tens of thousands of clones, 85% to 90% detected once. To note about this clone: The antigen remains unidentified.

The clonotype originates from an adult with COVID-19. Sequencing was performed on memory CD4+ T cells from PBMCs. This sequence joins TRBV5-4 and TRBJ2-5; the D is unclear. CDR3 in DNA: TGTGCCAGCAGCTTCCCCAGTAATTTAGGAGAGACCCAGTACTTC. As protein: CASSFPSNLGETQYF.